A single sample is the source of the 8 T cell receptor beta chains below, sequenced in a study of long-term antiretroviral therapy in people with HIV. Run at survey level, the immunoSEQ assay was version v3.0. Some clones are missing from TCRdb's copy, which holds only in-frame ones; the method was immunoSEQ multiplex PCR. The repertoire consists of around 22,000 clones, with approximately 95% occurring once and the leading ten covering less than 2.5%. The material was unsorted PBMCs, obtained 4.8 to 5 years after starting antiretroviral therapy. The receptors derive from a woman in her forties or fifties with HIV.

The chain carries TRBV10-3 and TRBJ2-1; TRBD1 agrees at 7 bases. Unmatched junction bases numbered 2, after V lost 3 bases and J lost 0 bases. Looked up from germline, CDR1 is ENHRY and CDR2 is SYGVKD. This CDR3 comprises 15 residues. The CDR3 DNA reads as TGTGCCATCAGTGATTCAGGGGGCTCCTACAATGAGCAGTTCTTC. Protein sequence: CAISDSGGSYNEQFF.

This clone was detected once. This sequence joins TRBV4-1 and TRBJ2-1, with a possible D match to TRBD2 (6 bases). CDR3 length equals 17 residues. The V gene lost 4 bases and the J gene lost 0 bases, with 16 bases spanning the gap. Germline V gene data show CDR1 as MGHRA and CDR2 as YSYEKL. DNA for the CDR3: TGCGCCAGCAGCCTAGGTAGCGGTGATGCCTCCTACAATGAGCAGTTCTTC. It is translated as CASSLGSGDASYNEQFF.

The rearrangement uses TRBV6-5 and TRBJ1-1, with unresolved D. V dropped 0 bases and J dropped 5 bases, with 13 bases sitting between them. Germline-derived CDR1 and CDR2 are MNHEY and SVGAGI. The CDR3 extends over 15 amino acids. Here the CDR3 reads CASSYSVPSRTEAFF. The CDR3 nucleotides read TGTGCCAGCAGTTACTCAGTCCCTTCGAGGACTGAAGCTTTCTTT.

Concerning this clone: This CDR3 is also generated by other DNA sequences in the sample. The chain links TRBV19 to TRBJ2-2; 7 positions agree with TRBD2. The CDR3 loop spans 14 amino acids. The germline V gene encodes CDR1 LNHDA and CDR2 SQIVND (reference sequence). V gave up 6 bases and J gave up 4 bases; unmatched junction bases: 5. For the CDR3, the DNA is TGTGCCAGTAGCCGAGCGGGGCTCACCGGGGAGCTGTTTTTT. Amino acid sequence: CASSRAGLTGELFF.

V gene TRBV6-6 combines with J gene TRBJ2-7, with 10 bases matching TRBD2. The CDR3 length is 14 residues. Germline V gene data show CDR1 as MNHNY and CDR2 as SVGAGI (reference sequence). Losses at the gene ends were 11 bases for V and 2 bases for J; bases not matched to a gene: 9. The CDR3 bases are TGTGCCGCGTCTGTCGGACTAGCGGCCTACGAGCAGTACTTC. Translation gives CAASVGLAAYEQYF.

The chain recombines TRBV7-2 with TRBJ1-2; D unclear. Trimming pared 4 bases from V and 0 bases from J, leaving 12 bases between. This CDR3 is built from 15 residues. CDR1 is SGHTA, CDR2 FQGNSA, per germline. CDR3 sequence reads: CASSSTLGANYGYTF. CDR3 nucleotides: TGTGCCAGCAGCTCCACCTTGGGAGCTAACTATGGCTACACCTTC. The whole variable domain, filled in from reference TRBV7-2 and TRBJ1-2, reads GAGVSQSPSNKVTEKGKDVELRCDPISGHTALYWYRQSLGQGLEFLIYFQGNSAPDKSGLPSDRFSAERTGGSVSTLTIQRTQQEDSAVYLCASSSTLGANYGYTFGSGTRLTVV.

The J gene is TRBJ1-4, the V gene TRBV5-1, with 7 bases matching TRBD1. Germline CDR1 SGHRS, CDR2 YFSETQ. The CDR3 runs 17 residues. Unmatched junction bases numbered 6, after V lost 0 bases and J lost 1 base. The CDR3 nucleotides are TGCGCCAGCAGCTTGGTGGGACAGATGCGAACTAATGAAAAACTGTTTTTT. Translating it yields CASSLVGQMRTNEKLFF.

The V call is TRBV20-1, the J call TRBJ1-1; D is unclear. Germline V lookup: CDR1 DFQATT, CDR2 SNEGSKA (reference sequence). CDR3 length: 11 residues. Trimming pared 5 bases from V and 7 bases from J, leaving 11 bases between. This CDR3 reads CSALHSLEAFF. In DNA, the CDR3 is TGCAGTGCTCTCCATTCTCTTGAAGCTTTCTTT.